The 24 T cell receptor beta chains reported below all come from one sample, sequenced in a study of cytotoxic CD8 clonotypes in ibrutinib-treated CLL. The table came from immunoSEQ multiplex PCR; TCRdb's copy has only in-frame clones and leaves some out. The repertoire consists of about 130,000 clones, with over 75% occurring once and the leading ten covering roughly 2%. The sample in question was PBMCs, obtained after 24 months of ibrutinib treatment. These receptors all stem from a human donor with chronic lymphocytic leukemia.

This sequence joins TRBV19 and TRBJ1-5; the D is unclear. The germline gives CDR1 LNHDA, CDR2 SQIVND (reference sequence). V was shortened by 7 bases and J by 5 bases, with 18 bases between the two germline ends. The CDR3 loop spans 15 amino acids. As DNA, the CDR3 is TGTGCCAGTACACTATGGGAGTCCGGCGATCAGCCCCAGCATTTT. It codes for CASTLWESGDQPQHF.

The V call is TRBV6-5, the J call TRBJ1-2; no reliable D call. The CDR3 length is 11 residues. The ends were cut back, 1 base at V and 3 bases at J, with 0 bases in the middle. Germline CDR1 and CDR2: MNHEY and SVGAGI. CDR3 sequence reads: CASSYYYGYTF. As DNA, the CDR3 is TGTGCCAGCAGTTACTACTATGGCTACACCTTC.

The CDR3 coding sequence is TGTGCCAGCAGCCCGTCTTCACAGCGGGCGAACACTGAAGCTTTCTTT. Residues: CASSPSSQRANTEAFF. V and J are TRBV9 and TRBJ1-1; D is unresolved. The CDR3 extends over 16 amino acids. Between the trimmed V and J ends, which lost 4 bases and 1 base, there was a span of 17 bases. Germline V gives CDR1 SGDLS, CDR2 YYNGEE.

This clone was detected a few times. The chain carries TRBV5-8 and TRBJ2-5, with TRBD2 matching over 7 bases. Trimming at V came to 2 bases and at J to 2 bases, leaving 6 bases not matched to a gene. Germline-derived CDR1 and CDR2 are SGHTS and YDEGEE. This CDR3 has 15 residues. The CDR3 DNA reads as TGTGCCAGCAGCTTCGGCGGGAGACTTCAAGAGACCCAGTACTTC. As protein: CASSFGGRLQETQYF.

The rearrangement uses TRBV15 and TRBJ2-5; 10 positions match TRBD2. CDR3 length equals 15 residues. Germline V CDR1 and CDR2: LNHNV, YYDKDF (reference sequence). J lost 4 bases, V lost 5 bases, and 7 bases had no gene match. This CDR3 is CATSPGTSGIETQYF. CDR3 nucleotide sequence: TGTGCCACCAGCCCCGGTACTAGCGGGATAGAGACCCAGTACTTC. The full variable domain, in which reference TRBV15 and TRBJ2-5 provide the parts outside the CDR3, is DAMVIQNPRYQVTQFGKPVTLSCSQTLNHNVMYWYQQKSSQAPKLLFHYYDKDFNNEADTPDNFQSRRPNTSFCFLDIRSPGLGDTAMYLCATSPGTSGIETQYFGPGTRLLVL.

The genes are TRBV28 and TRBJ1-2, with TRBD1 as a possible D gene (6 bases). V was shortened by 2 bases and J by 5 bases, with 15 bases between the two germline ends. Germline CDR1 is MDHEN and CDR2 is SYDVKM. This CDR3 spans 15 amino acids. In nucleotides, the CDR3 is TGTGCCAGCAGTTTAGCGAACAGGGCATTGTATGGCTACACCTTC. Protein sequence: CASSLANRALYGYTF.

The chain combines TRBV14 with TRBJ2-2; D ambiguous. The germline V and J ends were trimmed by 5 bases and 8 bases, with 9 bases remaining between them. Germline CDR1 reads SGHDN; CDR2 reads FVKESK. The CDR3 totals 12 residues. CDR3 protein: CASSFPSGELFF. For the CDR3, the DNA is TGTGCCAGCAGCTTCCCCTCTGGGGAGCTGTTTTTT.

The chain links TRBV5-1 to TRBJ1-2, with no clear D. The V gene lost 0 bases and the J gene lost 0 bases, with 15 bases spanning the gap. Per germline, CDR1 SGHRS and CDR2 YFSETQ. The CDR3 loop spans 17 amino acids. The CDR3: CASSLGGEAQANYGYTF. CDR3 DNA sequence: TGCGCCAGCAGCTTGGGCGGGGAGGCCCAAGCTAACTATGGCTACACCTTC.

This sequence joins TRBV6-5 and TRBJ2-2; D ambiguous. The CDR3 loop spans 15 amino acids. Trimming removed 2 bases from V and 6 bases from J, with 13 bases in between. In germline, CDR1 is MNHEY, CDR2 SVGAGI. CDR3 sequence: CASSYERLGSGELFF. CDR3 bases: TGTGCCAGCAGTTACGAAAGACTGGGCTCCGGGGAGCTGTTTTTT.

The chain combines TRBV27 with TRBJ2-7; 7 bases match TRBD1. The germline CDR1 and CDR2 sequences are MNHEY and SMNVEV (reference sequence). The CDR3 has 15 amino acids. V lost 6 bases to trimming and J lost 0 bases; unmatched junction nucleotides: 8. The CDR3 protein is CASRPSTGSSYEQYF. CDR3 sequence (DNA): TGTGCCAGCAGACCTTCGACAGGGAGCTCCTACGAGCAGTACTTC.

The chain couples TRBV28 to TRBJ1-5, with 8 bases lining up with TRBD1. V trimming: 8 bases; J trimming: 4 bases; junction bases outside the gene matches: 13. The germline CDR1 and CDR2 sequences are MDHEN and SYDVKM. CDR3 length: 16 amino acids. CDR3 in DNA: TGTGCCAGCGATAGCTCAGGGGGCGCGGGAAATCAGCCCCAGCATTTT. This encodes CASDSSGGAGNQPQHF.

V usage is TRBV10-3 and J usage is TRBJ2-1; D uncertain. The V and J ends lost 0 bases and 4 bases respectively, with 7 bases between them. CDR1 is ENHRY and CDR2 is SYGVKD in the germline V gene. The CDR3 is made up of 14 amino acids. CDR3 DNA sequence: TGTGCCATCAGTGAGTCGGCGGCTTACAATGAGCAGTTCTTC. Translating it yields CAISESAAYNEQFF.

V is TRBV4-1 and J is TRBJ2-1, with TRBD2 matching 13 bases. Per germline, CDR1 MGHRA and CDR2 YSYEKL. The CDR3 has 16 residues. Germline trimming cut 0 bases from V and 6 bases from J; bases unmatched to any gene: 2. The CDR3 coding sequence is TGCGCCAGCAGCCAAGATGGGACTAGCGGGATCAATGAGCAGTTCTTC. Protein: CASSQDGTSGINEQFF.

The chain is built from TRBV19 and TRBJ2-4, with D hard to call. CDR3 length: 13 residues. V dropped 6 bases and J dropped 0 bases, with 6 bases sitting between them. The germline V gene has CDR1 LNHDA and CDR2 SQIVND (reference sequence). As DNA, the CDR3 is TGTGCCAGTAGAAATCCAGCCAAAAACATTCAGTACTTC. The encoded protein is CASRNPAKNIQYF. Combining the CDR3 with reference TRBV19 and TRBJ2-4 gives the whole variable domain DGGITQSPKYLFRKEGQNVTLSCEQNLNHDAMYWYRQDPGQGLRLIYYSQIVNDFQKGDIAEGYSVSREKKESFPLTVTSAQKNPTAFYLCASRNPAKNIQYFGAGTRLSVL.

This chain joins TRBV28 and TRBJ2-7; the match to TRBD1 covers 9 bases. CDR1 and CDR2 from the germline V gene are MDHEN and SYDVKM. J was trimmed by 2 bases and V by 10 bases; bases with no gene match: 9. This CDR3 is built from 14 residues. The CDR3 coding sequence is TGTGCCATCATGACAGGGGGATCGACCTACGAGCAGTACTTC. Its protein is CAIMTGGSTYEQYF.

The chain joins TRBV23-1 to TRBJ1-3, with 7 bases identical to TRBD1. TRBV23-1 is an ORF for which the function is uncertain. The CDR3 contains 18 residues. Trimming cost V 0 bases and J 1 base; bases outside gene matches: 9. The CDR3 bases are TGCGCCAGCAGTCAATCGATATCAGGGGGATTGTCTGGAAACACCATATATTTT. Protein: CASSQSISGGLSGNTIYF.

This clone was seen more than once but under ten times. V gene TRBV19 combines with J gene TRBJ2-1, with a weak D call TRBD2 (7 bases). Germline assignment: CDR1 LNHDA and CDR2 SQIVND (reference sequence). Trimming took off 0 bases at V and 4 bases at J, with 13 bases between the two ends. The length of the CDR3 is 16 residues. The CDR3 is CASSIEWGGGYNEQFF. The CDR3 region has the DNA TGTGCCAGTAGTATAGAGTGGGGGGGCGGTTACAATGAGCAGTTCTTC. Filled out from reference TRBV19 and TRBJ2-1, the complete variable domain reads DGGITQSPKYLFRKEGQNVTLSCEQNLNHDAMYWYRQDPGQGLRLIYYSQIVNDFQKGDIAEGYSVSREKKESFPLTVTSAQKNPTAFYLCASSIEWGGGYNEQFFGPGTRLTVL.

The genes are TRBV28 and TRBJ1-1; D is undetermined. In germline, CDR1 is MDHEN, CDR2 SYDVKM. Trimming shortened V by 5 bases and J by 8 bases, and 15 bases separated the two germline ends. The CDR3 runs 13 residues. The CDR3 nucleotides are TGTGCCAGCAGTCGGGTAGATAGGGCGGAAGCTTTCTTT. Its protein is CASSRVDRAEAFF.

The chain recombines TRBV27 with TRBJ2-3; TRBD2 matches 7 bases. The CDR3 extends over 15 amino acids. Germline V gene sequence: CDR1 MNHEY, CDR2 SMNVEV (reference sequence). The V gene end was trimmed by 5 bases and the J gene end by 0 bases; junction bases not matched to a gene: 5. Written as DNA, the CDR3 is TGTGCCAGCAGTCCTAGCGGAGGAAGCACAGATACGCAGTATTTT. This sequence encodes CASSPSGGSTDTQYF.

This rearrangement joins TRBV11-3 to TRBJ2-2; 8 bases line up with TRBD1. Looked up from germline, CDR1 is SGHNT and CDR2 is YENEEA. Trimming took 4 bases from V and 6 from J; bases not matched to a gene: 10. CDR3 size: 16 residues. The DNA of the CDR3 is TGTGCCAGCAGCTCCACAAACCGGACAGGGCCCGGGGAGCTGTTTTTT. It is translated as CASSSTNRTGPGELFF.

This sequence joins TRBV5-5 and TRBJ1-2; TRBD1 matches 7 bases. Germline values: CDR1 SGHKS, CDR2 YYEKEE (reference sequence). This CDR3 spans 16 amino acids. The V gene end was trimmed by 2 bases and the J gene end by 4 bases; junction bases not matched to a gene: 11. CDR3 DNA: TGTGCCAGCAGCTTAGTCCCCGCGCCAGGGGGCTATGGCTACACCTTC. Translation gives CASSLVPAPGGYGYTF.

The rearrangement joins TRBV19 to TRBJ2-3; a weak D match, TRBD1 (5 bases). Germline V gives CDR1 LNHDA, CDR2 SQIVND (reference sequence). The CDR3 totals 15 residues. The V end was cut by 4 bases, the J end by 3 bases, with 14 bases between. The CDR3 DNA sequence: TGTGCCAGTAGTAGCAGGGCCGCGACTACAGATACGCAGTATTTT. Protein sequence: CASSSRAATTDTQYF.

The rearrangement uses TRBV28 and TRBJ1-1; D is unresolved. Germline-derived CDR1 and CDR2 are MDHEN and SYDVKM. With 2 bases removed from V and 3 bases from J, the gap between germline ends came to 4 bases. CDR3 length: 12 amino acids. CDR3 region: CASSLSHTEAFF. Written as DNA, the CDR3 is TGTGCCAGCAGTTTAAGTCACACTGAAGCTTTCTTT.

The rearrangement uses TRBV4-3 and TRBJ2-5, with 11 bases lining up with TRBD1. Germline V gene data show CDR1 as LGHNA and CDR2 as YSLEER. Trimming cost V 1 base and J 4 bases; bases outside gene matches: 2. The CDR3 runs to 15 residues. The CDR3: CASSQGDRGAETQYF. The DNA for the CDR3 is TGCGCCAGCAGCCAAGGGGACAGGGGGGCAGAGACCCAGTACTTC.